This T cell receptor beta chain was sequenced for a study of T-cell reconstitution after alpha-beta-depleted transplantation in children. Concerning this clonotype itself: Its antigen is currently unknown.

Preparation of the TCRbeta library used unique molecular identifiers. Via MiXCR, TCRdb re-called the PCR reads, giving one row per CDR3 protein. The table lists some 120,000 distinct CDR3 sequences, 9.7% of them singletons. General study findings and limits: It was reported that alpha-beta T cells came from several hundred expanded graft clones (about two months after transplant).

Germline V gives CDR1 MDHEN, CDR2 SYDVKM. Trimming removed 8 bases from V and 6 bases from J, with 8 bases in between. The CDR3 covers 11 residues. This clonotype originated in a girl under three years old who had a stem cell transplant for combined immunodeficiency, so the T cells may come from the graft donor. The V call is TRBV28, the J call TRBJ2-4; the D gene is possibly TRBD2 (6 bases). This material consisted of PBMCs, mostly from graft donor cells, taken 180 days after TCRalphabeta/CD19-depleted stem cell transplant. The CDR3 DNA reads TGTGCCAGCGCCGGGGGAAACATTCAGTACTTC. Translation gives CASAGGNIQYF.